This TCR beta chain emerged from a study of neoadjuvant nivolumab and ipilimumab in lung cancer. Measured with immunoSEQ multiplex PCR; TCRdb has only the in-frame clones, and not every one. The sample lists several thousand clones; around 86% were seen once. Looked up from germline, CDR1 is SGHRS and CDR2 is YFSETQ. CDR3 length: 16 amino acids. The ends lost 6 bases at V and 3 bases at J; junction bases unmatched: 11. The starting material was tumor tissue, obtained after neoadjuvant nivolumab, alone or with ipilimumab, at or shortly before surgery. The receptor comes from an adult with non-small cell lung cancer. Some clones in this sample may be carry-over from other donors' samples. The gene calls are TRBV5-1 and TRBJ2-1, with 8 bases aligning to TRBD1. In DNA form, the CDR3 reads TGCGCCAGCACTCGGCAGACAGGGGCAAGCTACAATGAGCAGTTCTTC. It is translated as CASTRQTGASYNEQFF.